This TCR beta chain was sequenced for a study of neurological immune-mediated disorders. Sorted libraries came from roughly 1 million CD4+ or CD8+ T cells. At least ten counts were recorded for this clonotype. Its antigen is not known. Whole-study findings and limits: Multiple sclerosis, the disease with the least TCR clonal expansion, fell below healthy controls, whereas HTLV-1-associated myelopathy showed the most.

The CDR3 consists of 16 residues. V was trimmed by 2 bases and J by 2 bases, leaving 18 bases between them. Germline V gene sequence: CDR1 DFQATT, CDR2 SNEGSKA (reference sequence). MiXCR, applied by TCRdb to the 5' RACE reads, yields one record per CDR3 protein. The data show roughly 60,000 distinct CDR3 sequences, with 4% seen just once and 1.9% held by the top ten. This receptor was identified in a woman between 40 and 50 years old with multiple sclerosis. This chain links TRBV20-1 with TRBJ1-2; TRBD1 might be the D (6 bases). The sample taken for sequencing was CD4+ T cells from blood. The CDR3 sequence is CSARYPLSQGNYGYTF. The CDR3 DNA sequence: TGCAGTGCTAGATATCCCCTCAGTCAGGGGAACTATGGCTACACCTTC.